The T cell receptor beta chain under discussion was sequenced for a study of PD-1 blockade in classical Hodgkin lymphoma. Profiling relied on immunoSEQ multiplex PCR, and the TCRdb table lists in-frame clones only, not all of them. The sample lists some 62,000 clones; around 89% were seen once. Relapses following autologous stem cell transplantation were seen in all patients, with brentuximab vedotin exposure varying. General study points: Baseline TCR diversity was reportedly lower in newly diagnosed patients than healthy donors.

As concerns this clone: Its cognate antigen is unknown.

This CDR3 has 14 amino acids. V dropped 1 base and J dropped 5 bases, with 11 bases sitting between them. Germline assignment: CDR1 LGHNT and CDR2 FRNRAP. The starting material was peripheral blood mononuclear cells (PBMCs), obtained at baseline. This chain links TRBV12-5 with TRBJ1-2, with D unresolved. This TCR derives from a human donor with classical Hodgkin lymphoma. The chain's CDR3 is CASGLGPRGYGYTF. For the CDR3, the DNA is TGTGCTAGTGGTTTGGGCCCCCGTGGTTATGGCTACACCTTC.